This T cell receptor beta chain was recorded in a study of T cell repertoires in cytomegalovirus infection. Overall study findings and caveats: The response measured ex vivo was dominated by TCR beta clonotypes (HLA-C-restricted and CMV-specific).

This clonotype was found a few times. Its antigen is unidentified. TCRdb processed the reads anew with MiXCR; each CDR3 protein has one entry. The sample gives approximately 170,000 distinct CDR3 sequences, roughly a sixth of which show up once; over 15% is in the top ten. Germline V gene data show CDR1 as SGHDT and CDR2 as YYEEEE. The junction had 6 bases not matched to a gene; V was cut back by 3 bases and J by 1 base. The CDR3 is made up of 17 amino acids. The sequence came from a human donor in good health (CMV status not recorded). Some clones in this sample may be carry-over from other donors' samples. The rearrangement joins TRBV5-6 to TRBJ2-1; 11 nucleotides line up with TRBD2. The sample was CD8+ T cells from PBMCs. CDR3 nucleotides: TGTGCCAGCAGCTCCACTAGCGGGAGTAGTTCCTACAATGAGCAGTTCTTC. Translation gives CASSSTSGSSSYNEQFF.